This record looks at one TCR beta chain sequence and its context. Each CDR3 protein gets one entry after TCRdb re-called the 5' RACE reads with MiXCR. The sample includes under 15,000 distinct CDR3 sequences, roughly 50% of them seen just once. The CDR3 loop spans 12 amino acids. V dropped 4 bases and J dropped 7 bases, with 13 bases sitting between them. CDR1 DFQATT and CDR2 SNEGSKA come from the germline V gene (reference sequence). Cells sorted as Tregs were CD4+, CD25+ and CD127-/low. The sample was tumor-infiltrating Tregs sorted from the breast tumor. V gene TRBV20-1 combines with J gene TRBJ1-1, with D possibly TRBD1 on 6 matching bases. This sequence originates from a female donor with breast cancer. CDR3 DNA: TGCAGTGCTAAAAGGGGGAGGAATGAAGCTTTCTTT. It encodes CSAKRGRNEAFF.